These 10 T cell receptor beta chains originate from one sample sequenced in a study of T cell clonotyping in hematopoietic cell transplantation. Sequenced by immunoSEQ multiplex PCR; TCRdb stores in-frame clones only, minus some. The table lists approximately 12,000 clones, roughly nine tenths of them singletons. This specimen was PBMCs, taken 100 days after allogeneic stem cell transplant. The origin of the receptors is a female patient between 55 and 75 years old who had an allogeneic stem cell transplant from an unrelated donor, so the T cells may come from the graft donor. Some clones in this sample may be carry-over from other donors' samples.

This chain joins TRBV11-3 and TRBJ2-7, with 10 bases matching TRBD2. V lost 4 bases to trimming and J lost 2 bases; unmatched junction nucleotides: 20. Per germline, CDR1 SGHNT and CDR2 YENEEA. CDR3 length equals 20 residues. CDR3: CASSSPLRTSGRVPTYEQYF. CDR3 DNA: TGTGCCAGCAGCTCCCCATTAAGGACCAGCGGGAGGGTCCCCACCTACGAGCAGTACTTC.

CDR3 sequence reads: CASSLEPLRSYNEQFF. The CDR3 nucleotides are TGTGCCAGCAGCTTAGAGCCCCTCCGCTCCTACAATGAGCAGTTCTTC. This sequence joins TRBV7-2 and TRBJ2-1, with no clear D. Germline loops: CDR1 SGHTA, CDR2 FQGNSA. The CDR3 has 16 residues. Trimming removed 1 base at V and 0 bases at J, with 10 bases between.

This sequence joins TRBV7-2 and TRBJ2-7, with 7 positions matching TRBD1. The V gene's germline CDR1 is SGHTA and CDR2 FQGNSA. This CDR3 is built from 14 residues. V shed 3 bases and J 2 bases; nucleotides not matched to a gene: 4. CDR3: CASSFQTGPYEQYF. CDR3 nucleotide sequence: TGTGCCAGCAGCTTCCAGACAGGGCCCTACGAGCAGTACTTC.

This clone has a single count. The germline gene is not matched at one end of the junction; a read error may be the cause. The V and J genes are TRBV7-7 and TRBJ2-5; TRBD2 matches 8 bases. CDR3 length: 17 amino acids. CDR1 is SSHAT, CDR2 FNYEAQ, per germline (reference sequence). DNA for the CDR3: TGTGCTAGCAGCTTAGCTACGGGCGGGAGGTTCCAAGAGACCCAGTACTTC. Its translation: CASSLATGGRFQETQYF. Variable domain in full (rest from reference TRBV7-7 and TRBJ2-5): GAGVSQSPRYKVTKRGQDVTLRCDPISSHATLYWYQQALGQGPEFLTYFNYEAQPDKSGLPSDRFSAERPEGSISTLTIQRTEQRDSAMYRCASSLATGGRFQETQYFGPGTRLLVL.

The rearrangement uses TRBV4-2 and TRBJ2-5; 7 nucleotides align to TRBD2. CDR3 length equals 15 residues. V shed 0 bases and J 4 bases; nucleotides not matched to a gene: 5. CDR1 and CDR2 (germline): LGHNA, YNFKEQ. CDR3 DNA sequence: TGTGCCAGCAGCCAAGATGGGGGGGATCGAGAGACCCAGTACTTC. Translation gives CASSQDGGDRETQYF.

This clone has a single count. The genes are TRBV25-1 and TRBJ1-5; a possible D gene is TRBD1 (5 bases). This CDR3 has 15 residues. Germline loops: CDR1 MGHDK, CDR2 SYGVNS. The V gene lost 2 bases and the J gene lost 5 bases, with 13 bases spanning the gap. DNA for the CDR3: TGTGCCAGCAGTGAAGCGACAGATCCTTATCAGCCCCAGCATTTT. Amino acids: CASSEATDPYQPQHF.

The V and J genes are TRBV5-1 and TRBJ1-1; unclear D gene. Germline CDR1 and CDR2: SGHRS and YFSETQ. The V and J ends lost 0 bases and 11 bases respectively, with 17 bases between them. The CDR3 runs 14 residues. Here the CDR3 reads CASSLALDLGDAFF. DNA for the CDR3: TGCGCCAGCAGCTTGGCCTTAGATCTAGGCGATGCTTTCTTT.

The chain carries TRBV29-1 and TRBJ1-3, with D perhaps TRBD1 (5 bases). Germline V gene sequence: CDR1 SQVTM, CDR2 ANQGSEA. The CDR3 consists of 14 residues. Trimming took off 8 bases at V and 0 bases at J, with 14 bases between the two ends. The CDR3 spells CSYRQGSSGNTIYF. In DNA, the CDR3 is TGCAGCTACCGTCAGGGAAGCTCTGGAAACACCATATATTTT.

CDR3 amino acids: CASSLGLAGYNEQFF. Here the CDR3 DNA reads TGTGCCAGCAGCTTAGGACTAGCGGGCTACAATGAGCAGTTCTTC. The chain joins TRBV7-3 to TRBJ2-1, with 11 nucleotides matching TRBD2. The trim removed 2 bases at V and 3 bases at J, leaving 0 bases unmatched. Germline V CDR1 and CDR2: SGHTA, FQGTGA. The CDR3 is 15 residues long.

This clone was recorded only once. The junction departs from the called germline gene at one end, perhaps through a read error. The CDR3 is CASSLAASGKYEQYF. CDR3 DNA: TGTGCTAGCAGCTTAGCGGCTAGCGGGAAATACGAGCAGTACTTC. This chain joins TRBV7-7 and TRBJ2-7; TRBD2 matches 9 bases. The CDR3 covers 15 residues. CDR1 and CDR2 from the germline V gene are SSHAT and FNYEAQ (reference sequence).